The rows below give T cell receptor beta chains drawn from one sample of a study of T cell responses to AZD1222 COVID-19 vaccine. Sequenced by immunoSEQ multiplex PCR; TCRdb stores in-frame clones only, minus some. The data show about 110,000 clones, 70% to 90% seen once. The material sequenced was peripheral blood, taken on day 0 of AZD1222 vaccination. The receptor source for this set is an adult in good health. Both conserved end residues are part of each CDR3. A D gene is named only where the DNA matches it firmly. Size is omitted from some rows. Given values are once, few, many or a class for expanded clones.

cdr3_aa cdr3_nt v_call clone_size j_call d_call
CASSVELARVGNEQFF TGTGCCAGCAGCGTAGAGTTAGCGAGGGTTGGCAATGAGCAGTTCTTC TRBV9 NA TRBJ2-1 NA
CAWARGTGDLDEQFF TGTGCCTGGGCTAGGGGGACAGGGGATTTAGATGAGCAGTTCTTC TRBV30 few TRBJ2-1 TRBD1
CSVGQGGEAFF TGCAGCGTCGGTCAGGGGGGTGAAGCTTTCTTT TRBV29-1 NA TRBJ1-1 TRBD1
CASSRSGGTDTGELFF TGTGCCAGCAGCCGTAGCGGGGGGACCGACACCGGGGAGCTGTTTTTT TRBV7-9 NA TRBJ2-2 TRBD2
CASSMGGISWDYGYTF TGTGCCAGTAGTATGGGTGGAATTAGCTGGGACTATGGCTACACCTTC TRBV19 NA TRBJ1-2 NA
CASSVGRAETETQYF TGTGCCAGCAGCGTTGGGAGGGCGGAAACAGAGACCCAGTACTTC TRBV9 NA TRBJ2-5 TRBD2
CASSPGAINSPLHF TGTGCCAGCAGCCCGGGAGCTATTAATTCACCCCTCCACTTT TRBV7-8 NA TRBJ1-6 NA
CAWSGQRKNIQYF TGTGCCTGGTCCGGACAGCGAAAAAACATTCAGTACTTC TRBV30 once TRBJ2-4 NA
CASSDPGPDEKLFF TGCGCCAGCAGCGATCCGGGACCTGATGAAAAACTGTTTTTT TRBV5-1 NA TRBJ1-4 NA
CASSVGGGTQYF TGTGCCAGCAGCGTAGGGGGAGGTACGCAGTATTTT TRBV9 NA TRBJ2-3 NA